Shown below are 25 T cell receptor beta chains from a single sample sequenced in a study of regulatory T cells in long-lasting Graves disease (dated by TCRdb to the early 2020s). Per the publication, the time point label means: persistent/refractory GD, antithyroid drugs over 5 years with positive TRAb. RNA was extracted from PBMCs in TRIzol for both TCR sequencing and RNA sequencing. Libraries were prepared through multiplex PCR. The run used an Illumina HiSeq 4000. To build TCR beta libraries, CDR3 regions were amplified by Arm-PCR using iRepertoire HTBI primers. TCRdb reanalyzed the raw reads on its own, using fastp at Q25 for trimming and MiXCR for clone calling, and kept in-frame beta chains. CDR3 protein duplicates are merged, each entry listing the most common genes and DNA. This sample lists 500,000 to 800,000 distinct CDR3 sequences; approximately 31% were detected once. Roughly 41% of the sample is in the top ten clones.

The specimen was peripheral blood mononuclear cells (PBMCs), collected when the disease was refractory, from a patient treated with antithyroid drugs. These receptors all stem from a female donor with Graves disease.

This clonotype was observed a few times. The chain combines TRBV20-1 with TRBJ1-1; possibly TRBD1 for D (5 bases). The CDR3 has 15 residues. Germline CDR1 DFQATT, CDR2 SNEGSKA (reference sequence). V was pared by 3 bases and J by 5 bases, with 19 bases between. The CDR3 coding sequence is TGCAGTGCTAGTGCCGGGACTGTCCGTCGGACTGAAGCTTTCTTT. This codes for CSASAGTVRRTEAFF.

There are many counts of this clonotype. The chain links TRBV12-3 or TRBV12-4 to TRBJ2-5, with no clear D. Trimming stripped 6 bases from V and 4 bases from J, with 6 bases between. The CDR3 is made up of 11 amino acids. CDR3 sequence (DNA): TGTGCCAGCAGCTCCCTAGAGACCCAGTACTTC. As protein: CASSSLETQYF.

Comments on this clonotype: A read error may be the cause here, since a much bigger clone is one base away. The rearrangement uses TRBV28 and TRBJ1-1, with 8 bases aligning to TRBD1. Germline V CDR1 and CDR2: MDHEN, SYDVKM. The J segment lost 4 bases and the V segment lost 6 bases, leaving 22 bases of the junction unmatched. This CDR3 is built from 19 residues. The DNA of the CDR3 is TGTGCCAGCAGGTCCGATCGGGCGGACAGGGCCCGGGGGGGCACTGAAGCTTTCTTT. It specifies CASRSDRADRARGGTEAFF.

The table lists this clonotype with a few counts. The chain couples TRBV7-2 to TRBJ1-1, with TRBD1 as a possible D gene (6 bases). This CDR3 comprises 13 residues. Deletions cut 2 bases from V and 8 bases from J, with 12 bases between. Per the germline V gene, CDR1 is SGHTA and CDR2 is FQGNSA. The CDR3 here is CASSLFGTTEAFF. CDR3 coding DNA: TGTGCCAGCAGCTTATTTGGGACAACCGAAGCTTTCTTT. The variable domain in full, with the rest retrieved from reference TRBV7-2 and TRBJ1-1, is GAGVSQSPSNKVTEKGKDVELRCDPISGHTALYWYRQSLGQGLEFLIYFQGNSAPDKSGLPSDRFSAERTGGSVSTLTIQRTQQEDSAVYLCASSLFGTTEAFFGQGTRLTVV.

The rearrangement uses TRBV19 and TRBJ1-4, with 10 bases lining up with TRBD1. V trimming: 6 bases; J trimming: 5 bases; junction bases outside the gene matches: 9. CDR3 size: 16 residues. Germline CDR1 reads LNHDA; CDR2 reads SQIVND (reference sequence). Here the CDR3 DNA reads TGTGCCAGTAGCGGACAGGGGGGCTGGGGCAATGAAAAACTGTTTTTT. Translated, it gives CASSGQGGWGNEKLFF.

A few counts support this clonotype. This sequence joins TRBV9 and TRBJ1-2, with D perhaps TRBD1 (6 bases). CDR1 and CDR2 from the germline V gene are SGDLS and YYNGEE. This CDR3 comprises 14 residues. V was trimmed by 3 bases and J by 5 bases, leaving 14 bases between them. The CDR3 loop is CASSGSTGLYGYTF. The CDR3 DNA sequence: TGTGCCAGCAGCGGGTCGACAGGCCTGTATGGCTACACCTTC.

This clonotype was detected only once. The CDR3 DNA reads as TGCAGCGTTGACGGCTTTAGCGGGAGAGGGGACACCGGGGAGCTGTTTTTT. This sequence encodes CSVDGFSGRGDTGELFF. The genes are TRBV29-1 and TRBJ2-2, with 9 nucleotides matching TRBD2. The germline V gene encodes CDR1 SQVTM and CDR2 ANQGSEA. The CDR3 spans 17 residues. V trimming: 3 bases; J trimming: 3 bases; junction bases outside the gene matches: 11.

The J gene is TRBJ2-7, the V gene TRBV11-2, with D tentatively TRBD1 or TRBD2 (5 bases each). Trimming stripped 2 bases from V and 6 bases from J, with 17 bases between. The germline gives CDR1 SGHAT, CDR2 FQNNGV. The CDR3 contains 15 residues. CDR3 in amino acids: CASSLYGWGTGEQYF. DNA for the CDR3: TGTGCCAGCAGCTTATACGGTTGGGGGACGGGCGAGCAGTACTTC. Full variable domain (outside the CDR3, taken from reference TRBV11-2 and TRBJ2-7): EAGVAQSPRYKIIEKRQSVAFWCNPISGHATLYWYQQILGQGPKLLIQFQNNGVVDDSQLPKDRFSAERLKGVDSTLKIQPAKLEDSAVYLCASSLYGWGTGEQYFGPGTRLTVT.

J is TRBJ1-2 and V is TRBV27; 7 bases line up with TRBD1. J lost 8 bases, V lost 5 bases, and 8 bases had no gene match. CDR3 length equals 13 residues. Germline V gives CDR1 MNHEY, CDR2 SMNVEV (reference sequence). The CDR3 sequence is CASSQTGVGGYTF. CDR3 nucleotides: TGTGCCAGCAGTCAAACAGGGGTTGGAGGCTACACCTTC.

A remark on this clonotype: The junction departs from germline at one end; a sequencing error may be responsible. V gene TRBV6-1 combines with J gene TRBJ2-2, with D tentatively TRBD1 (5 bases). This CDR3 contains 14 residues. CDR1 is MNHNS and CDR2 is SASEGT in the germline V gene. This CDR3 reads CTSTDTTNTGELFF. CDR3 DNA sequence: TGTACCAGCACGGACACTACGAACACCGGGGAGCTGTTTTTT.

This clonotype was counted a few times. The chain recombines TRBV28 with TRBJ1-5; D remains unclear. V was clipped by 5 bases and J by 4 bases, with 15 bases between them. There are 15 residues in the CDR3. Germline assignment: CDR1 MDHEN and CDR2 SYDVKM. CDR3 sequence: CASSPSTGGNQPQHF. The CDR3 DNA reads as TGTGCCAGCAGTCCCTCGACGGGAGGAAATCAGCCCCAGCATTTT.

As to this clonotype: The CDR3 end shows no conserved phenylalanine or tryptophan, and so a read error is likely. The rearrangement uses TRBV15 and TRBJ2-5; no reliable D call. CDR1 is LNHNV, CDR2 YYDKDF, per germline (reference sequence). The CDR3 runs to 14 residues. V was shortened by 2 bases and J by 0 bases, with 7 bases between the two germline ends. The CDR3 bases are TGTGCCACCAGCAGACTGGGCAACCAAGAGACCCAGTACCTC. Its protein is CATSRLGNQETQYL.

This clonotype was observed many times. DNA of the CDR3: TGTGCCAGCCGCTCACAGGGAGGTTATGGCTACACCTTC. Its translation: CASRSQGGYGYTF. The chain carries TRBV28 and TRBJ1-2, with D perhaps TRBD1 (6 bases). This CDR3 is 13 amino acids long. With 8 bases removed from V and 5 bases from J, the gap between germline ends came to 15 bases. The germline V gene has CDR1 MDHEN and CDR2 SYDVKM.

In regard to this clonotype: A much larger clone differs from this one at a single base, so this may be a read error. The J gene is TRBJ1-5, the V gene TRBV28; D remains unclear. The CDR3 loop spans 15 amino acids. Germline assignment: CDR1 MDHEN and CDR2 SYDVKM. CDR3 in DNA: TGTGCCAGCAGTTTCAGGCCCCTGGCTATTCAGCCCAAGCATTTT. Its translation is CASSFRPLAIQPKHF.

Only a few counts were recorded for this clonotype. CDR3: CASSQPTGEKAFF. In DNA, the CDR3 is TGTGCCAGCAGCCAGCCCACGGGGGAGAAAGCTTTCTTT. The rearrangement uses TRBV2 and TRBJ1-1, with D possibly TRBD1 on 5 matching bases. The V and J ends lost 6 bases and 9 bases respectively, with 17 bases between them. The CDR3 has 13 residues. Germline values: CDR1 SNHLY, CDR2 FYNNEI.

The chain is built from TRBV4-1 and TRBJ1-2; 8 bases match TRBD1. The CDR3 covers 16 residues. After removal of 0 bases from V and 4 bases from J, the junction contained 7 bases not matched to a gene. CDR1 and CDR2 (germline): MGHRA, YSYEKL. The CDR3 protein is CASSQDPGGVGYGYTF. The CDR3 DNA reads TGCGCCAGCAGCCAAGATCCAGGGGGCGTGGGCTATGGCTACACCTTC.

This clonotype occurred once. CDR3 residues: CSVLMSIAGDNYGYTF. CDR3 bases: TGCAGCGTCCTAATGAGTATTGCAGGGGATAACTATGGCTACACCTTC. This chain uses TRBV29-1 with TRBJ1-2; a possible D gene is TRBD1 (6 bases). The CDR3 has 16 amino acids. Trimming shortened V by 6 bases and J by 1 base, and 21 bases separated the two germline ends. Looked up from germline, CDR1 is SQVTM and CDR2 is ANQGSEA.

This clonotype was detected a few times. V usage is TRBV7-9 and J usage is TRBJ2-7, with 8 bases aligning to TRBD2. Trimming cost V 2 bases and J 2 bases; bases outside gene matches: 5. The germline CDR1 and CDR2 sequences are SEHNR and FQNEAQ (reference sequence). CDR3 length: 15 amino acids. CDR3 protein: CASSLIAGTTYEQYF. The DNA for the CDR3 is TGTGCCAGCAGCTTAATAGCGGGGACCACCTACGAGCAGTACTTC.

This clonotype was picked up a small number of times. The chain links TRBV4-1 to TRBJ1-3; no definite D call. The CDR3 contains 15 residues. The V end was cut by 5 bases, the J end by 1 base, with 12 bases between. Germline CDR1 reads MGHRA; CDR2 reads YSYEKL. The CDR3 spells CASSGLRESGNTIYF. The DNA of the CDR3 is TGCGCCAGCAGCGGTCTCAGAGAGTCTGGAAACACCATATATTTT.

About this clonotype: A junction end diverges from the germline sequence, so it may reflect a read error. This chain links TRBV28 with TRBJ2-7, with TRBD1 identical over 8 bases. Germline V gene sequence: CDR1 MDHEN, CDR2 SYDVKM. The CDR3 runs 18 residues. CDR3 DNA: TGCGCCAGCAGCCAAGTTTTATCGGTAGGGGACAGGCCCTACGAGCAGTACTTC. Its protein product is CASSQVLSVGDRPYEQYF.

The chain has TRBV20-1 and TRBJ1-2, with D possibly TRBD1 on 5 matching bases. This CDR3 contains 14 residues. Between the trimmed V and J ends, which lost 0 bases and 4 bases, there was a span of 12 bases. The V gene's germline CDR1 is DFQATT and CDR2 SNEGSKA (reference sequence). CDR3 region: CSARDDNRLYGYTF. The CDR3 coding sequence is TGCAGTGCTAGAGATGATAACAGGCTCTATGGCTACACCTTC.

The chain recombines TRBV20-1 with TRBJ1-5; possibly TRBD1 for D (6 bases). The CDR3 runs to 15 residues. In germline, CDR1 is DFQATT, CDR2 SNEGSKA (reference sequence). V shed 6 bases and J shed 2 bases, with 17 bases lying between them. CDR3 in amino acids: CSAPGSGAGNQPQHF. CDR3 coding DNA: TGCAGTGCCCCGGGGTCGGGGGCGGGCAATCAGCCCCAGCATTTT.

Of note for this clonotype: Relative to the germline gene, one junction end is altered; a read error may explain this. The gene calls are TRBV6-2 or TRBV6-3 and TRBJ2-5; TRBD2 aligns across 9 bases. CDR1 and CDR2 from the germline V gene are MNHEY and SVGEGT. This CDR3 is built from 12 residues. The DNA of the CDR3 is TGTGCCAGCAGTGGTTTAGCGGGAGCGGGGTTCTTC. Translating it yields CASSGLAGAGFF.

This chain joins TRBV2 and TRBJ2-5; 16 bases are shared with TRBD2. The CDR3 contains 19 residues. The J segment lost 3 bases and the V segment lost 4 bases, leaving 11 bases of the junction unmatched. Per germline, CDR1 SNHLY and CDR2 FYNNEI. The CDR3 DNA reads TGTGCCAGCAGTGTGGAGGGGACTAGCGGGAGGGCCGAAGAAGAGACCCAGTACTTC. As protein: CASSVEGTSGRAEEETQYF.

The chain joins TRBV11-1 to TRBJ2-3, with 8 bases matching TRBD2. Looked up from germline, CDR1 is SGHAT and CDR2 is FQDESV (reference sequence). After removal of 6 bases from V and 4 bases from J, the junction contained 6 bases not matched to a gene. The CDR3 is 14 residues long. CDR3 in amino acids: CASRTSGSADTQYF. As DNA, the CDR3 is TGTGCCAGCAGAACAAGCGGGAGCGCAGATACGCAGTATTTT.